The clone carrying this T cell receptor beta chain was observed a few times. The germline gives CDR1 DFQATT, CDR2 SNEGSKA (reference sequence). The CDR3 is 13 residues long. The germline V and J ends were trimmed by 5 bases and 1 base, with 12 bases remaining between them. One entry per CDR3 protein, called by TCRdb with MiXCR from the 5' RACE reads. The table has 5,000 to 6,000 distinct CDR3 sequences, 52% seen once; the top ten hold around 4%. The sequenced sample consisted of memory CD4+ T cells sorted from blood. Subset specified: memory CD4+ T cells, CD4+CD45RO+CD25-. This rearrangement joins TRBV20-1 to TRBJ2-7; perhaps TRBD2 as D (6 bases). This TCR was sampled from a female donor with breast cancer. The CDR3: CSAPRDSSYEQYF. DNA for the CDR3: TGCAGTGCTCCCCGGGACTCGTCCTACGAGCAGTACTTC.